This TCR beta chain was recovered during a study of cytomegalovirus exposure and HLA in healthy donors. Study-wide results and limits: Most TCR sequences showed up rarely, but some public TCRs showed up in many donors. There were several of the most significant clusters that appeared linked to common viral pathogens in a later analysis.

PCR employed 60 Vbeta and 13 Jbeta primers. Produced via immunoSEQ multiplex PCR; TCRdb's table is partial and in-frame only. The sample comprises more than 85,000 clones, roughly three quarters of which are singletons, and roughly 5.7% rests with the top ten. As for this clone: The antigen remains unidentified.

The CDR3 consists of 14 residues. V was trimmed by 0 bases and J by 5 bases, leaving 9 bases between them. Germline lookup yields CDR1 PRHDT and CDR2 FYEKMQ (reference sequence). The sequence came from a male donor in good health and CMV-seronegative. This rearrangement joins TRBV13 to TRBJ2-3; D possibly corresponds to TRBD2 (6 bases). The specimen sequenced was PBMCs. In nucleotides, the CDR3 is TGTGCCAGCAGCTTAGGTCGGGAGTTAGATACGCAGTATTTT. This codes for CASSLGRELDTQYF.